This TCR beta chain was profiled in a study of early T cells in non-severe SARS-CoV-2 infection. Study overall: Bulk RNA from unsorted whole blood was sequenced; chains were unpaired. Study-wide points: Anti-spike CD8 responses were favored in VDJdb matching, and private and CD4 specificities were missed.

Trimming removed 0 bases at V and 2 bases at J, with 11 bases between. Looked up from germline, CDR1 is MNHNS and CDR2 is SASEGT. CDR3 length: 15 amino acids. This clonotype has more than one count but fewer than ten. Its antigen remains unknown. The library protocol tagged individual cDNA molecules with unique molecular identifiers. MiXCR was run by TCRdb on the 5' RACE reads, yielding one entry per CDR3 protein. The sample holds about 79,000 distinct CDR3 sequences, 11% seen once. The chain carries TRBV6-1 and TRBJ2-7; no definite D call. This sequence originates from an adult who was a healthcare worker with PCR-confirmed SARS-CoV-2 infection or an uninfected control (not recorded which). Sequenced sample: whole blood. The CDR3 is CASSEAALTPYEQYF. The CDR3 nucleotides are TGTGCCAGCAGTGAAGCGGCCCTTACACCCTACGAGCAGTACTTC.